This is a list of T cell receptor beta chains from one sample in a study of T cells in Graves' hyperthyroidism and ophthalmopathy. TCRdb called the multiplex PCR reads again in MiXCR, with one record for every CDR3 protein. Of approximately 400,000 distinct CDR3 sequences listed, over 15% are singletons. Material for sequencing was blood. The receptors were gathered from a young woman with Graves' hyperthyroidism. Each CDR3 is given with its conserved first and last residue. Each record gives: clone size, D gene, V gene, J gene, CDR3 DNA, CDR3 protein. A D gene is named only where the DNA matches it firmly. Expanded clones are given a class, and other clones once, few, many or no size at all.

clone_size: many; d_call: NA; v_call: TRBV7-3; j_call: TRBJ2-5; cdr3_nt: TGTGCCAGCAGCGCCTACTTCGGAGAGACCCAGTACTTC; cdr3_aa: CASSAYFGETQYF
clone_size: many; d_call: NA; v_call: TRBV6-5; j_call: TRBJ1-3; cdr3_nt: TGTGCCAGCAGTTACGGACGGACCCCTGGAAACACCATATATTTT; cdr3_aa: CASSYGRTPGNTIYF
clone_size: many; d_call: NA; v_call: TRBV12-3/TRBV12-4; j_call: TRBJ2-7; cdr3_nt: TGTGCCAGCAGTTTTGACATCTACGAGCAGTACTTC; cdr3_aa: CASSFDIYEQYF
clone_size: many; d_call: NA; v_call: TRBV4-2; j_call: TRBJ1-2; cdr3_nt: TGTGCCAGCAGCCAAGCACCAATTCCACGCGGGTACTATGGCTACACCTTC; cdr3_aa: CASSQAPIPRGYYGYTF
clone_size: many; d_call: NA; v_call: TRBV12-3/TRBV12-4; j_call: TRBJ1-5; cdr3_nt: TGTGCCAGCACATGGGGGGGCAATCAGCCCCAGCATTTT; cdr3_aa: CASTWGGNQPQHF
clone_size: many; d_call: NA; v_call: TRBV15; j_call: TRBJ2-5; cdr3_nt: TGTGCCACCAGCATAAGCGTTCTCGAGACCCAGTACTTC; cdr3_aa: CATSISVLETQYF
clone_size: many; d_call: NA; v_call: TRBV5-1; j_call: TRBJ1-2; cdr3_nt: TGCGCCAGCAGCTTGGGAGGGTTCCCTCCTAACTATGGCTACACCTTC; cdr3_aa: CASSLGGFPPNYGYTF
clone_size: NA; d_call: NA; v_call: TRBV28; j_call: TRBJ1-1; cdr3_nt: TGTGCCAGCACTGAGGGGGAAGGGACTGAAGCTTTCTTT; cdr3_aa: CASTEGEGTEAFF
clone_size: many; d_call: NA; v_call: TRBV6-1; j_call: TRBJ2-7; cdr3_nt: TGTGCCAGCTTGATTACAGGAATATCCTACGAGCAGTACTTC; cdr3_aa: CASLITGISYEQYF
clone_size: many; d_call: NA; v_call: TRBV6-1; j_call: TRBJ1-2; cdr3_nt: TGTGCCAGCAGAGACCGACAGACATATGGCTACACCTTC; cdr3_aa: CASRDRQTYGYTF
clone_size: NA; d_call: NA; v_call: TRBV12-3/TRBV12-4; j_call: TRBJ1-5; cdr3_nt: TGTGCCAGCAGTTTCCAGTCCAATCAGCCCCAGCATTTT; cdr3_aa: CASSFQSNQPQHF
clone_size: many; d_call: NA; v_call: TRBV14; j_call: TRBJ1-2; cdr3_nt: TGTGCCAGCAGCCATATCCTTAACTATGGCTACACCTTC; cdr3_aa: CASSHILNYGYTF
clone_size: many; d_call: TRBD2; v_call: TRBV7-2; j_call: TRBJ2-2; cdr3_nt: TGTGCCAGCAGCTTCCGACTAGCGGGCGCCGGGGAGCTGTTTTTT; cdr3_aa: CASSFRLAGAGELFF
clone_size: many; d_call: TRBD1; v_call: TRBV4-1; j_call: TRBJ2-7; cdr3_nt: TGCGCCAGCAGCCATCGGGACAGGTTATACGAGCAGTACTTC; cdr3_aa: CASSHRDRLYEQYF
clone_size: few; d_call: NA; v_call: TRBV6-1; j_call: TRBJ1-5; cdr3_nt: TGTGCCAGCAGTGGTGGGCAGGGACTGAATCAGCCCCAGCATTTT; cdr3_aa: CASSGGQGLNQPQHF
clone_size: many; d_call: NA; v_call: TRBV24-1; j_call: TRBJ1-1; cdr3_nt: TGTGCCACCCGCCGAGGTATTGGAGAGGAGAACACTGAAGCTTTCTTT; cdr3_aa: CATRRGIGEENTEAFF
clone_size: few; d_call: NA; v_call: TRBV9; j_call: TRBJ2-7; cdr3_nt: TGTGCCAGCAGCGTAGCGGGGGAGTACGAGCAGTACTTC; cdr3_aa: CASSVAGEYEQYF
clone_size: many; d_call: NA; v_call: TRBV2; j_call: TRBJ1-5; cdr3_nt: TGTGCCAGCACCGATACTCAGGGTAATCAGCCCCAGCATTTT; cdr3_aa: CASTDTQGNQPQHF
clone_size: many; d_call: NA; v_call: TRBV12-3/TRBV12-4; j_call: TRBJ1-1; cdr3_nt: TGTGCCAGCAGTCTATCGCGCGGGGACACTGAAGCTTTCTTT; cdr3_aa: CASSLSRGDTEAFF
clone_size: NA; d_call: NA; v_call: TRBV20-1; j_call: TRBJ1-1; cdr3_nt: TGCAGTGCTAGCCTTCGACGGGCAGCTTTCTTT; cdr3_aa: CSASLRRAAFF
clone_size: many; d_call: TRBD1; v_call: TRBV27; j_call: TRBJ1-1; cdr3_nt: TGTGCCAGCAGTCCGGACAGGGGGCGAACTGAAGCTTTCTTT; cdr3_aa: CASSPDRGRTEAFF
clone_size: NA; d_call: NA; v_call: TRBV7-2; j_call: TRBJ1-1; cdr3_nt: TGTGCCAGCAGCTTAGGAGTTAACATCGTCACTGAAGCTTTCTTT; cdr3_aa: CASSLGVNIVTEAFF
clone_size: many; d_call: TRBD1; v_call: TRBV18; j_call: TRBJ1-2; cdr3_nt: TGTGCCAGCTCATTGGAACAGGGGGACGCTGGCTACACCTTC; cdr3_aa: CASSLEQGDAGYTF
clone_size: NA; d_call: TRBD2; v_call: TRBV6-5; j_call: TRBJ2-3; cdr3_nt: TGTGCCAGCAGTTACTCGAAAGGGAGCGGGGGTACGCAGTATTTT; cdr3_aa: CASSYSKGSGGTQYF
clone_size: many; d_call: NA; v_call: TRBV6-1; j_call: TRBJ2-7; cdr3_nt: TGTGCCAGCAGTGAACGATCTGATAACGAGCAGTACTTC; cdr3_aa: CASSERSDNEQYF
clone_size: many; d_call: TRBD2; v_call: TRBV6-5; j_call: TRBJ2-7; cdr3_nt: TGTGCCAGCAGTTACTCAGGGCGGGGGGCGAGAGAGCAGTACTTC; cdr3_aa: CASSYSGRGAREQYF
clone_size: NA; d_call: NA; v_call: TRBV7-2; j_call: TRBJ2-7; cdr3_nt: TGTGCCAGCAGCTTAGCTCCGGACCTAAACTACGAGCAGTACTTC; cdr3_aa: CASSLAPDLNYEQYF
clone_size: NA; d_call: NA; v_call: TRBV7-2; j_call: TRBJ2-2; cdr3_nt: TGTGCCAGCAGCTTTGAGGCGGACGACGGGGAGCTGTTTTTT; cdr3_aa: CASSFEADDGELFF
clone_size: many; d_call: NA; v_call: TRBV10-3; j_call: TRBJ1-6; cdr3_nt: TGTGCCACCCGGATAGGGGGGAGCTATAATTCACCCCTCCACTTT; cdr3_aa: CATRIGGSYNSPLHF
clone_size: many; d_call: TRBD1; v_call: TRBV2; j_call: TRBJ2-5; cdr3_nt: TGTGCCAGCATCTTAGACAGGGGGCGCGGAGAGACCCAGTACTTC; cdr3_aa: CASILDRGRGETQYF
clone_size: NA; d_call: NA; v_call: TRBV11-1; j_call: TRBJ1-1; cdr3_nt: TGTGCCAGCAGCCTTACCGGATTTGGGGCCCGGGCTGCAAACACTGAAGCTTTCTTT; cdr3_aa: CASSLTGFGARAANTEAFF
clone_size: NA; d_call: TRBD2; v_call: TRBV6-1; j_call: TRBJ2-5; cdr3_nt: TGTGCCAGCAGTGATTGGCGCGGGGGGGCCGAAGAGACCCAGTACTTC; cdr3_aa: CASSDWRGGAEETQYF
clone_size: many; d_call: NA; v_call: TRBV2; j_call: TRBJ2-7; cdr3_nt: TGTGCCAGCAGTGACCAGGGGAGGCGGTACGAGCAGTACTTC; cdr3_aa: CASSDQGRRYEQYF
clone_size: many; d_call: NA; v_call: TRBV6-5; j_call: TRBJ1-1; cdr3_nt: TGTGCCAGCACCCTAAATTATTTAGGGAGCACTGAAGCTTTCTTT; cdr3_aa: CASTLNYLGSTEAFF
clone_size: many; d_call: TRBD1; v_call: TRBV5-1; j_call: TRBJ1-2; cdr3_nt: TGCGCCAGCAGCTCTAAGCCGGGACAGGGGATCCTATGGCGCTATGGCTACACCTTC; cdr3_aa: CASSSKPGQGILWRYGYTF
clone_size: many; d_call: NA; v_call: TRBV12-3/TRBV12-4; j_call: TRBJ2-2; cdr3_nt: TGTGCCAGCAGTTTAGCGCTAAGGGGGGAGCTGTTTTTT; cdr3_aa: CASSLALRGELFF
clone_size: NA; d_call: TRBD1; v_call: TRBV18; j_call: TRBJ1-5; cdr3_nt: TGTGCCAGCTCACAAAGTTCAGGGGGTTGGTCCGGTCAGCCCCAGCATTTT; cdr3_aa: CASSQSSGGWSGQPQHF
clone_size: many; d_call: NA; v_call: TRBV12-3/TRBV12-4; j_call: TRBJ1-2; cdr3_nt: TGTGCCAGCAGTTCGCGCCGGACGTTAGCTAACTATGGCTACACCTTC; cdr3_aa: CASSSRRTLANYGYTF
clone_size: many; d_call: NA; v_call: TRBV27; j_call: TRBJ1-5; cdr3_nt: TGTGCCAGCAGTCCCAAGCCGAACCTCAATCAGCCCCAGCATTTT; cdr3_aa: CASSPKPNLNQPQHF
clone_size: NA; d_call: NA; v_call: TRBV12-3/TRBV12-4; j_call: TRBJ1-2; cdr3_nt: TGTGCCAGCAAGAAACCTAACTATGGCTACACCTTC; cdr3_aa: CASKKPNYGYTF
clone_size: NA; d_call: NA; v_call: TRBV9; j_call: TRBJ1-5; cdr3_nt: TGTGCCAGCAGCGTAGGAACGGGGGGCAGTCAGCCCCAGCATTTT; cdr3_aa: CASSVGTGGSQPQHF
clone_size: many; d_call: NA; v_call: TRBV5-8; j_call: TRBJ2-2; cdr3_nt: TGTGCCAGCAGCCCCCCACTAGCAGTCACCGGGGAGCTGTTTTTT; cdr3_aa: CASSPPLAVTGELFF
clone_size: many; d_call: TRBD1; v_call: TRBV28; j_call: TRBJ2-7; cdr3_nt: TGTGCCAGCAGTCCCTATACCCCTGGACAGGTTTTCGAGCAGTACTTC; cdr3_aa: CASSPYTPGQVFEQYF
clone_size: many; d_call: NA; v_call: TRBV7-2; j_call: TRBJ1-5; cdr3_nt: TGTGCCAGCAGCTTACTCAGGGGCGGCAATCAGCCCCAGCATTTT; cdr3_aa: CASSLLRGGNQPQHF
clone_size: many; d_call: TRBD2; v_call: TRBV28; j_call: TRBJ2-5; cdr3_nt: TGTGCCAGCAGTTCCCTACGGGGGGGAGAGACCCAGTACTTC; cdr3_aa: CASSSLRGGETQYF
clone_size: many; d_call: NA; v_call: TRBV12-3/TRBV12-4; j_call: TRBJ1-2; cdr3_nt: TGTGCCAGCAGTCCGATAACAGGGAACTATGGCTACACCTTC; cdr3_aa: CASSPITGNYGYTF
clone_size: many; d_call: TRBD1; v_call: TRBV19; j_call: TRBJ1-1; cdr3_nt: TGTGCCAGTAGTCTCTCTCTCGCAGGGGGCCAGTTCACTGAAGCTTTCTTT; cdr3_aa: CASSLSLAGGQFTEAFF
clone_size: many; d_call: NA; v_call: TRBV2; j_call: TRBJ1-1; cdr3_nt: TGTGCCAGCAGTGACTCCCGGGTGAGAGCTAGCGGGGCTTTCTTT; cdr3_aa: CASSDSRVRASGAFF
clone_size: NA; d_call: NA; v_call: TRBV19; j_call: TRBJ1-2; cdr3_nt: TGTGCCAGTAGTATTGGGCACTTGAACTATGGCTACACCTTC; cdr3_aa: CASSIGHLNYGYTF
clone_size: many; d_call: NA; v_call: TRBV2; j_call: TRBJ2-4; cdr3_nt: TGTGCCAGCAGTCGGGCGGGGGCCGGAAAAAACATTCAGTACTTC; cdr3_aa: CASSRAGAGKNIQYF
clone_size: many; d_call: NA; v_call: TRBV20-1; j_call: TRBJ1-1; cdr3_nt: TGCAGTGCGAGAAAGGTGACTGAAGCTTTCTTT; cdr3_aa: CSARKVTEAFF
clone_size: many; d_call: NA; v_call: TRBV12-3/TRBV12-4; j_call: TRBJ2-7; cdr3_nt: TGTGCCAGCAATAGGGGCAGTTCCTACGAGCAGTACTTC; cdr3_aa: CASNRGSSYEQYF
clone_size: NA; d_call: TRBD1; v_call: TRBV28; j_call: TRBJ2-7; cdr3_nt: TGTGCCAGCAGTTCCCCGGGACAGGGGGGGTCCTACGAGCAGTACTTC; cdr3_aa: CASSSPGQGGSYEQYF
clone_size: many; d_call: TRBD1; v_call: TRBV6-1; j_call: TRBJ1-3; cdr3_nt: TGTGCCAGCACCTACGGACAGGGAGCTGGAAACACCATATATTTT; cdr3_aa: CASTYGQGAGNTIYF
clone_size: NA; d_call: TRBD1; v_call: TRBV24-1; j_call: TRBJ1-2; cdr3_nt: TGTGCCACCAGTCCCGAGGGGGCTGATGGCTACACCTTC; cdr3_aa: CATSPEGADGYTF
clone_size: many; d_call: NA; v_call: TRBV12-3/TRBV12-4; j_call: TRBJ2-2; cdr3_nt: TGTGCCAGCAGGCAGACGGGCCTCAACACCGGGGAGCTGTTTTTT; cdr3_aa: CASRQTGLNTGELFF
clone_size: many; d_call: NA; v_call: TRBV10-2; j_call: TRBJ1-1; cdr3_nt: TGCGCCAGCAGTGAGACGATCGAGGCCCCCAAGACTGAGGCTTTCTTT; cdr3_aa: CASSETIEAPKTEAFF